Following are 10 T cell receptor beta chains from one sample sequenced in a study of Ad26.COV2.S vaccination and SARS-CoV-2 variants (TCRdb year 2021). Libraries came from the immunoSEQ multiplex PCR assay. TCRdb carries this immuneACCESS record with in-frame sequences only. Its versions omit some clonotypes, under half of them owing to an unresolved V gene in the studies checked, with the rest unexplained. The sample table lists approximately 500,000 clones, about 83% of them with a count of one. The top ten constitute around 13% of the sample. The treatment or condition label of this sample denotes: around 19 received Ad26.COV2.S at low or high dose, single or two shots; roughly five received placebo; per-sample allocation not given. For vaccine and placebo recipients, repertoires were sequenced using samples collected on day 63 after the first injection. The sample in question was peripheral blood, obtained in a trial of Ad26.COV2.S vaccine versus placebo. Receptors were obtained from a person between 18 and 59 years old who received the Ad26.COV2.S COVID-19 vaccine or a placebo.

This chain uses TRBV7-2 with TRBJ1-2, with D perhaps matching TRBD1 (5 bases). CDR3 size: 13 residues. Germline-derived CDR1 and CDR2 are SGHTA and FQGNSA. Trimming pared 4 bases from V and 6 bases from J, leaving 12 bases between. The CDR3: CASSSWGGDGYTF. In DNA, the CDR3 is TGTGCCAGCAGCTCCTGGGGGGGGGATGGCTACACCTTC.

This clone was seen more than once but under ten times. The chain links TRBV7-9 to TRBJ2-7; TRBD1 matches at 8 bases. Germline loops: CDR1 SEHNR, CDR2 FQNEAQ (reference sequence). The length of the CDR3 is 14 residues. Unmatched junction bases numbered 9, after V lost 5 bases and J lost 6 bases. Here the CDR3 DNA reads TGTGCCAGCAGCCCCTCCGCAGGGGGCGTCGAGCAGTACTTC. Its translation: CASSPSAGGVEQYF.

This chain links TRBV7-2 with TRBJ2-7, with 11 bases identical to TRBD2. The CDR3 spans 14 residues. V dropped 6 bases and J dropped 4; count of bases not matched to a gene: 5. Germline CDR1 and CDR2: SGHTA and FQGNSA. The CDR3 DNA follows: TGTGCCAGCAGTCGGACTAGCGGGCTGTACGAGCAGTACTTC. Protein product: CASSRTSGLYEQYF.

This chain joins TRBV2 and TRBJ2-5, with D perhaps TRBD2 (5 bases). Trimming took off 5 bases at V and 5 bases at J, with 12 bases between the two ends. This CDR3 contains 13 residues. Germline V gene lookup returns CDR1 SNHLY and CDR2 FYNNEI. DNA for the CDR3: TGTGCCAGCAGTCTTATCCGAGGGGAGACCCAGTACTTC. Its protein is CASSLIRGETQYF.

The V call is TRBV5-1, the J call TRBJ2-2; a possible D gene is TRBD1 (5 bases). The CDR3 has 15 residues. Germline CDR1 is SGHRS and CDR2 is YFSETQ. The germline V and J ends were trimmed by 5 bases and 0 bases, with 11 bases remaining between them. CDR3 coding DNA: TGCGCCAGCAGGGGCAGGGTAGCGAACACCGGGGAGCTGTTTTTT. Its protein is CASRGRVANTGELFF.

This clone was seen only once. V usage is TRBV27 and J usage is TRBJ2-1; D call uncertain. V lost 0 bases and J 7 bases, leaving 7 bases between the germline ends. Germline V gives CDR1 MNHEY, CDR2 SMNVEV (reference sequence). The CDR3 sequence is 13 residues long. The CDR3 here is CASSLSGPNEQFF. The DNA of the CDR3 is TGTGCCAGCAGTTTATCAGGGCCAAATGAGCAGTTCTTC.

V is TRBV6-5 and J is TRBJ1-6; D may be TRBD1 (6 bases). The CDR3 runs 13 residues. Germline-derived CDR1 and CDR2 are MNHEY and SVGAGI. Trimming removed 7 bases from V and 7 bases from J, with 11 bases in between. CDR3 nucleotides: TGTGCCAGCACGGGCCAGGGGAATTCACCCCTCCACTTT. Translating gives CASTGQGNSPLHF.

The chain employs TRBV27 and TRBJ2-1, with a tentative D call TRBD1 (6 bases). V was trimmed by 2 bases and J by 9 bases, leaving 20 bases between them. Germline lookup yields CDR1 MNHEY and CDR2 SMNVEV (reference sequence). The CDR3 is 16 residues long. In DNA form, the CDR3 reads TGTGCCAGCAGTTTAGAGACAGGCGCTGGCGCGGGTGAGCAGTTCTTC. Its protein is CASSLETGAGAGEQFF.

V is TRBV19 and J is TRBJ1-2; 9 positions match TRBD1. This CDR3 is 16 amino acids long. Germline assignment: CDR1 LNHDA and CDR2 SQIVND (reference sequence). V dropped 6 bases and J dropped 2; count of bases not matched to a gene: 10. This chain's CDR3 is CASSPGGQGRNYGYTF. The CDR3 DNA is TGTGCCAGTAGCCCGGGGGGACAGGGAAGAAACTATGGCTACACCTTC.

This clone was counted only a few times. The CDR3: CASNEDYYEQYF. Written as DNA, the CDR3 is TGCGCCAGCAACGAAGACTACTACGAGCAGTACTTC. The chain employs TRBV10-1 and TRBJ2-7; weak D call: TRBD2 (5 bases). CDR1 WNHNN and CDR2 SYGVQD come from the germline V gene (reference sequence). The V end was cut by 7 bases, the J end by 3 bases, with 10 bases between. This CDR3 spans 12 amino acids.